These T cell receptor beta chains were read from a single sample in a study of cytomegalovirus exposure and HLA in healthy donors. The table came from immunoSEQ multiplex PCR; TCRdb's copy has only in-frame clones and leaves some out. The table shows approximately 300,000 clones, with almost 85% occurring only once. Sequencing input: PBMCs. All receptors derive from a woman between 35 and 50 years old in good health and CMV-seropositive. The CDR3 runs from the conserved cysteine through the conserved F or W. A D gene is named only where the DNA matches it firmly. Only part of the rows carry a size: once, few, many, or a class if the clone is expanded.

J gene: TRBJ1-5; CDR3 length: 13; D gene: -; clone size: -; V gene: TRBV28; CDR3 DNA: TGTGCCAGCAGTTTAGGACTCCCCCCGGCCCAGCATTTT; CDR3 protein: CASSLGLPPAQHF
J gene: TRBJ2-1; CDR3 length: 15; D gene: TRBD1; clone size: -; V gene: TRBV6-6; CDR3 DNA: TGTGCCAGCAGTTCTCCAGGGGGCGGTGTCAATGAGCAGTTCTTC; CDR3 protein: CASSSPGGGVNEQFF
J gene: TRBJ2-7; CDR3 length: 15; D gene: TRBD1; clone size: -; V gene: TRBV9; CDR3 DNA: TGTGCCAGCAGCGTAGGACAGGGGTTCTCCTACGAGCAGTACTTC; CDR3 protein: CASSVGQGFSYEQYF
J gene: TRBJ2-7; CDR3 length: 16; D gene: TRBD2; clone size: -; V gene: TRBV23-1; CDR3 DNA: TGCGCCAGCAGTAAAGGGCGGGAGGGCAGCTCCTACGAGCAGTACTTC; CDR3 protein: CASSKGREGSSYEQYF
J gene: TRBJ1-1; CDR3 length: 14; D gene: TRBD1; clone size: -; V gene: TRBV5-1; CDR3 DNA: TGCGCCAGCAGTCGGACAGGGCCGTACACTGAAGCTTTCTTT; CDR3 protein: CASSRTGPYTEAFF
J gene: TRBJ2-7; CDR3 length: 17; D gene: -; clone size: few; V gene: TRBV5-1; CDR3 DNA: TGCGCCAGCAGCTTGGGAGGGGGCGGCGGGATGGTGGACGAGCAGTACTTC; CDR3 protein: CASSLGGGGGMVDEQYF
J gene: TRBJ1-5; CDR3 length: 14; D gene: -; clone size: -; V gene: TRBV19; CDR3 DNA: TGTGCCAGTAGTCGAACACAGGGAACTCAGCCCCAGCATTTT; CDR3 protein: CASSRTQGTQPQHF
J gene: TRBJ2-6; CDR3 length: 15; D gene: -; clone size: -; V gene: TRBV11-3; CDR3 DNA: TGTGCCAGCAGCTTAGCGGGCTCTGGGGCCAACGTCCTGACTTTC; CDR3 protein: CASSLAGSGANVLTF
J gene: TRBJ1-2; CDR3 length: 14; D gene: -; clone size: -; V gene: TRBV28; CDR3 DNA: TGTGCCAGCAGCCCTGGGACAAGTAACTATGGCTACACCTTC; CDR3 protein: CASSPGTSNYGYTF
J gene: TRBJ2-3; CDR3 length: 16; D gene: TRBD1; clone size: -; V gene: TRBV29-1; CDR3 DNA: TGCAGCGTTGAAGAGGTCGACAGGGGGCGATCAGATACGCAGTATTTT; CDR3 protein: CSVEEVDRGRSDTQYF
J gene: TRBJ1-1; CDR3 length: 14; D gene: -; clone size: -; V gene: TRBV18; CDR3 DNA: TGTGCCAGCTCACCCGACATACTGAACACTGAAGCTTTCTTT; CDR3 protein: CASSPDILNTEAFF
J gene: TRBJ2-1; CDR3 length: 11; D gene: -; clone size: -; V gene: TRBV11-3; CDR3 DNA: TGTGCCAGCAGCTTCGGGGGAAGGCAGTTCTTC; CDR3 protein: CASSFGGRQFF
J gene: TRBJ1-6; CDR3 length: 15; D gene: TRBD1; clone size: -; V gene: TRBV7-9; CDR3 DNA: TGTTCCAGCAGAACTCAGGGGACAGACAATTCACCCCTCCACTTT; CDR3 protein: CSSRTQGTDNSPLHF
J gene: TRBJ1-6; CDR3 length: 18; D gene: -; clone size: -; V gene: TRBV9; CDR3 DNA: TGTGCCAGCAGCGCAACACAGGGTTTAAGCTCCTATAATTCACCCCTCCACTTT; CDR3 protein: CASSATQGLSSYNSPLHF
J gene: TRBJ2-7; CDR3 length: 13; D gene: -; clone size: -; V gene: TRBV6-1; CDR3 DNA: TGTGCCACCCTAGGGGCGGTCTCCTACGAGCAGTACTTC; CDR3 protein: CATLGAVSYEQYF
J gene: TRBJ2-7; CDR3 length: 15; D gene: TRBD1; clone size: -; V gene: TRBV11-2; CDR3 DNA: TGTGCCAGCAGCTTAGCCGGGACAGGGCCCTACGAGCAGTACTTC; CDR3 protein: CASSLAGTGPYEQYF
J gene: TRBJ2-7; CDR3 length: 13; D gene: TRBD2; clone size: -; V gene: TRBV7-3; CDR3 DNA: TGTGCCAGTTCGACTAGCGGGGGCTACGAGCAGTACTTC; CDR3 protein: CASSTSGGYEQYF
J gene: TRBJ2-1; CDR3 length: 17; D gene: TRBD2; clone size: -; V gene: TRBV5-1; CDR3 DNA: TGCGCCAGCAAGGAGGGAGGGCCCTCGTTGTCCTACAATGAGCAGTTCTTC; CDR3 protein: CASKEGGPSLSYNEQFF
J gene: TRBJ2-6; CDR3 length: 16; D gene: -; clone size: -; V gene: TRBV5-6; CDR3 DNA: TGTGCCAGCAGCTTGCGTTCAGTCTCTGGGGCCAACGTCCTGACTTTC; CDR3 protein: CASSLRSVSGANVLTF
J gene: TRBJ2-1; CDR3 length: 16; D gene: -; clone size: -; V gene: TRBV5-6; CDR3 DNA: TGTGCCAGCAGCCTGAGGGCTTACCAACAGGGAAAGGAGCAGTTCTTC; CDR3 protein: CASSLRAYQQGKEQFF
J gene: TRBJ2-7; CDR3 length: 14; D gene: TRBD1; clone size: -; V gene: TRBV13; CDR3 DNA: TGTGCCAGCAGCTCCCGACAGGGGAGGAACGAGCAGTACTTC; CDR3 protein: CASSSRQGRNEQYF
J gene: TRBJ1-1; CDR3 length: 11; D gene: TRBD1; clone size: -; V gene: TRBV18; CDR3 DNA: TGTGCCAGCTCTGGACAGGTTGAAGCTTTCTTT; CDR3 protein: CASSGQVEAFF
J gene: TRBJ1-1; CDR3 length: 14; D gene: TRBD1; clone size: -; V gene: TRBV11-3; CDR3 DNA: TGTGCCAGCAGCTTGAACAGGGGGAACACTGAAGCTTTCTTT; CDR3 protein: CASSLNRGNTEAFF
J gene: TRBJ2-1; CDR3 length: 11; D gene: -; clone size: -; V gene: TRBV19; CDR3 DNA: TGTGCCAGTAGTATCGGCAATGAGCAGTTCTTC; CDR3 protein: CASSIGNEQFF
J gene: TRBJ1-1; CDR3 length: 14; D gene: -; clone size: -; V gene: TRBV6-1; CDR3 DNA: TGTGCCAGCAGCAGCCACGGGGGGGACACTGAAGCTTTCTTT; CDR3 protein: CASSSHGGDTEAFF
J gene: TRBJ2-3; CDR3 length: 18; D gene: TRBD1; clone size: -; V gene: TRBV5-8; CDR3 DNA: TGTGCCAGCAGCCCCCGGACAGGGGTAAACTTGGGGACAGATACGCAGTATTTT; CDR3 protein: CASSPRTGVNLGTDTQYF
J gene: TRBJ1-2; CDR3 length: 16; D gene: TRBD1; clone size: once; V gene: TRBV4-3; CDR3 DNA: TGCGCCAGCAGCCAAGCCTATACAGGGGGAAACTATGGCTACACCTTC; CDR3 protein: CASSQAYTGGNYGYTF
J gene: TRBJ2-7; CDR3 length: 13; D gene: -; clone size: -; V gene: TRBV30; CDR3 DNA: TGTGCCTGGAGTGTTTCCAGGGTCCACGAGCAGTACTTC; CDR3 protein: CAWSVSRVHEQYF
J gene: TRBJ1-2; CDR3 length: 16; D gene: TRBD1; clone size: -; V gene: TRBV12-5; CDR3 DNA: TGTGCTAGTGGTTTGAGTCCCCGGGACAGGCTTTATGGCTACACCTTC; CDR3 protein: CASGLSPRDRLYGYTF
J gene: TRBJ2-1; CDR3 length: 15; D gene: TRBD2; clone size: -; V gene: TRBV6-1; CDR3 DNA: TGTGCCAGCTCCCAACTAGCGGCAGGGCCGGGTGAGCAGTTCTTC; CDR3 protein: CASSQLAAGPGEQFF
J gene: TRBJ1-3; CDR3 length: 17; D gene: -; clone size: -; V gene: TRBV7-2; CDR3 DNA: TGTGCCAGCAGCTTCGTCGGGGGAATTACCTCTGGAAACACCATATATTTT; CDR3 protein: CASSFVGGITSGNTIYF
J gene: TRBJ2-1; CDR3 length: 16; D gene: TRBD2; clone size: -; V gene: TRBV6-6; CDR3 DNA: TGTGCCAGCAGTTACTCTGGAGGACTAGCCTCGTCGGAGCAGTTCTTC; CDR3 protein: CASSYSGGLASSEQFF
J gene: TRBJ1-1; CDR3 length: 15; D gene: TRBD1; clone size: -; V gene: TRBV7-9; CDR3 DNA: TGTGCCAGCAGCTTATGGGACAGAAAAGGGGCTGAAGCTTTCTTT; CDR3 protein: CASSLWDRKGAEAFF
J gene: TRBJ2-1; CDR3 length: 14; D gene: -; clone size: -; V gene: TRBV5-1; CDR3 DNA: TGCGCCAGCACCAATACGGGTTTCTCGGATGAGCAGTTCTTC; CDR3 protein: CASTNTGFSDEQFF
J gene: TRBJ2-7; CDR3 length: 15; D gene: TRBD1; clone size: -; V gene: TRBV4-3; CDR3 DNA: TGCGCCAGCAGCCAAGATCCCGACAGGGTCGGCGAGCAGTACTTC; CDR3 protein: CASSQDPDRVGEQYF
J gene: TRBJ1-2; CDR3 length: 16; D gene: -; clone size: -; V gene: TRBV4-2; CDR3 DNA: TGTGCCAGCAGCCAAGGACTAGCGGGATCTAACTATGGCTACACCTTC; CDR3 protein: CASSQGLAGSNYGYTF
J gene: TRBJ2-2; CDR3 length: 13; D gene: TRBD1; clone size: -; V gene: TRBV7-2; CDR3 DNA: TGTGCCAGCAGCTTAGGGACAGGGTGGGAGCTGTTTTTT; CDR3 protein: CASSLGTGWELFF
J gene: TRBJ2-2; CDR3 length: 15; D gene: -; clone size: -; V gene: TRBV5-1; CDR3 DNA: TGCGCCAGCAGCCGTTCACGGACAGACACCGGGGAGCTGTTTTTT; CDR3 protein: CASSRSRTDTGELFF
J gene: TRBJ1-1; CDR3 length: 10; D gene: -; clone size: -; V gene: TRBV6-7; CDR3 DNA: TGTGCCAGGATACAGCCTGAAGCTTTCTTT; CDR3 protein: CARIQPEAFF